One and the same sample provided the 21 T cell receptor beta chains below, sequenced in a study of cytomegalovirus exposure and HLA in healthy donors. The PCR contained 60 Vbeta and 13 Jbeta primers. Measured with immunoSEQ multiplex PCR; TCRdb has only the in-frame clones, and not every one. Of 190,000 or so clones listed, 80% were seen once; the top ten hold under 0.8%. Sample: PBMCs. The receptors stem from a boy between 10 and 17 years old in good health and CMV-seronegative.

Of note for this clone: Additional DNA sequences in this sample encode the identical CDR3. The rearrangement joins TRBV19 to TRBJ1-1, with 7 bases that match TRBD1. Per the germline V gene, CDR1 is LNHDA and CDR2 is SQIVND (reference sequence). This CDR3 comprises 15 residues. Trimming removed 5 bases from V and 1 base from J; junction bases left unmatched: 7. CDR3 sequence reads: CASSQVTGTNTEAFF. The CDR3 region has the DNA TGTGCCAGTAGTCAGGTGACAGGGACGAACACTGAAGCTTTCTTT.

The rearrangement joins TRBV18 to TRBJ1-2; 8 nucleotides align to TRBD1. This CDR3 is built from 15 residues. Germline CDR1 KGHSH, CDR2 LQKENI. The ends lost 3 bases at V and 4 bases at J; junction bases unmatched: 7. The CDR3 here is CASSPGTGARYGYTF. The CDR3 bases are TGTGCCAGCTCACCTGGGACAGGAGCTCGCTATGGCTACACCTTC.

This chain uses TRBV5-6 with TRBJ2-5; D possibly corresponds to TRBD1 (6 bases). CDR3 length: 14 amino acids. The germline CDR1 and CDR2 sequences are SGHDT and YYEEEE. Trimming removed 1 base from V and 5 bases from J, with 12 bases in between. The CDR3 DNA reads TGTGCCAGCAGCTTGCAGGGGACCGGTGAGACCCAGTACTTC. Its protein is CASSLQGTGETQYF.

CDR3 DNA: TGTGCCAGCAGTGCGGACACCGGCGGCGGTTCACCCCTCCACTTT. Its translation: CASSADTGGGSPLHF. The chain carries TRBV6-1 and TRBJ1-6; the D gene is possibly TRBD1 (5 bases). CDR1 and CDR2 (germline): MNHNS, SASEGT. V lost 4 bases, J lost 9 bases, and 16 bases lay in between. This CDR3 is 15 amino acids long.

CDR3 nucleotides: TGTGCCAGCAGCCCCCGGGCGGGAGAGGGTGAGCAGTTCTTC. Amino acid sequence: CASSPRAGEGEQFF. The chain employs TRBV5-4 and TRBJ2-1; the match to TRBD2 covers 7 bases. Trimming took 4 bases from V and 9 from J; bases not matched to a gene: 10. The CDR3 spans 14 residues. Germline V gene lookup returns CDR1 SGHNT and CDR2 YYREEE (reference sequence).

CDR3 sequence reads: CASSLGQTNTEAFF. The CDR3 DNA is TGCGCCAGCAGCTTGGGACAGACGAACACTGAAGCTTTCTTT. The V and J genes are TRBV5-1 and TRBJ1-1; D is perhaps TRBD1 (5 bases). The CDR3 is 14 amino acids. The V and J ends lost 0 bases and 1 base respectively, with 7 bases between them. The germline V gene has CDR1 SGHRS and CDR2 YFSETQ.

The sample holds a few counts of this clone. CDR3 bases: TGTGCCATCAGGACCGACAGAGTCCCCACCTTC. Translation gives CAIRTDRVPTF. V is TRBV10-3 and J is TRBJ1-2; D might be TRBD1 (5 bases). With 6 bases removed from V and 13 bases from J, the gap between germline ends came to 15 bases. This CDR3 is 11 amino acids long. Germline assignment: CDR1 ENHRY and CDR2 SYGVKD.

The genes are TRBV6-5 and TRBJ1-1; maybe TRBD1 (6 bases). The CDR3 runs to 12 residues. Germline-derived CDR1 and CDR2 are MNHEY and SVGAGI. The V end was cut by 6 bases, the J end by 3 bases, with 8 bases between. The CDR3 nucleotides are TGTGCCAGCAGAGGACAGTACACTGAAGCTTTCTTT. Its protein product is CASRGQYTEAFF.

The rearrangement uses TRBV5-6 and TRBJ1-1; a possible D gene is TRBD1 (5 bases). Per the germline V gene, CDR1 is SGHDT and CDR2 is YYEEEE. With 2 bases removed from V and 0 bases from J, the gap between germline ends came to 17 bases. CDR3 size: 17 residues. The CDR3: CASSFSGGGVLNTEAFF. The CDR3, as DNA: TGTGCCAGCAGCTTTTCGGGGGGAGGAGTTTTGAACACTGAAGCTTTCTTT. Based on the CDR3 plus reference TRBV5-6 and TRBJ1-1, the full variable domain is DAGVTQSPTHLIKTRGQQVTLRCSPKSGHDTVSWYQQALGQGPQFIFQYYEEEERQRGNFPDRFSGHQFPNYSSELNVNALLLGDSALYLCASSFSGGGVLNTEAFFGQGTRLTVV.

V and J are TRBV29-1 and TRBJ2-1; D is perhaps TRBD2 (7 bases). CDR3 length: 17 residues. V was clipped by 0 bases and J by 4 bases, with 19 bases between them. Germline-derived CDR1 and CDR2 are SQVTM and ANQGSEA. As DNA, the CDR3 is TGCAGCGTTGAAGAGTTCCGCGGGGAGGGGGATTACAATGAGCAGTTCTTC. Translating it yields CSVEEFRGEGDYNEQFF.

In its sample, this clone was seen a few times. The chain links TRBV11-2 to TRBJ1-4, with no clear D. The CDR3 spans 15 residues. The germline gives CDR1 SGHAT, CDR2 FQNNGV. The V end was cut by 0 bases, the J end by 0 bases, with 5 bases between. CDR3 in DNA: TGTGCCAGCAGCTTAGAGCCGGCAACTAATGAAAAACTGTTTTTT. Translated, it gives CASSLEPATNEKLFF.

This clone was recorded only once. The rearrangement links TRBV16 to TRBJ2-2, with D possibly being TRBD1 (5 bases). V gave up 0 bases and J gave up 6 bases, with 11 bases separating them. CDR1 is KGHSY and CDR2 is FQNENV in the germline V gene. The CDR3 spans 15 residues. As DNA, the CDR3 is TGTGCCAGCAGCCAATCTGGCAGGGATTCCGGGGAGCTGTTTTTT. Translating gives CASSQSGRDSGELFF.

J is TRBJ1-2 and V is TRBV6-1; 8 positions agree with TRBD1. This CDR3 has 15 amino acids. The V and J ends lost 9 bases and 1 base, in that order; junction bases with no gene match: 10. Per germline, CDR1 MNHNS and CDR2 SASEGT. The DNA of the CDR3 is TGTGCCAGAACGCCTTGGACAGGGAATAACTATGGCTACACCTTC. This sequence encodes CARTPWTGNNYGYTF.

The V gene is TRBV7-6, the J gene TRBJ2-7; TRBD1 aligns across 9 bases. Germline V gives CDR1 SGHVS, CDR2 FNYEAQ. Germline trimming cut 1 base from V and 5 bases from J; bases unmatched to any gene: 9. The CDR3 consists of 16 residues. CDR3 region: CASSLVLGTGSHEQYF. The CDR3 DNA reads TGTGCCAGCAGCTTAGTTCTCGGGACAGGGAGCCACGAGCAGTACTTC.

The CDR3 protein is CASSPSGGTEAFF. The CDR3 DNA follows: TGTGCCAGCAGCCCGTCCGGGGGCACTGAAGCTTTCTTT. The genes are TRBV9 and TRBJ1-1; D might be TRBD1 (5 bases). CDR3 length: 13 residues. Deletions cut 4 bases from V and 4 bases from J, with 11 bases between. Germline CDR1 reads SGDLS; CDR2 reads YYNGEE.

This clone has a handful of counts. CDR3 bases: TGCGCCAGCAGCCCTTCCGGGTACCGGGGGGCCGGGGAGCTGTTTTTT. It translates to CASSPSGYRGAGELFF. The V gene is TRBV5-1, the J gene TRBJ2-2, with TRBD2 matching 7 bases. V lost 4 bases and J lost 6; bases outside the gene matches: 12. From germline, CDR1 is SGHRS and CDR2 YFSETQ. The CDR3 contains 16 residues.

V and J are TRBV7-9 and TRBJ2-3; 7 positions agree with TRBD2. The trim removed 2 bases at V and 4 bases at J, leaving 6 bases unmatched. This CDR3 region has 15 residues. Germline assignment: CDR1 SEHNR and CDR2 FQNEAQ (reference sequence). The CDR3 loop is CASSLRRELSDTQYF. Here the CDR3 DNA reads TGTGCCAGCAGCTTAAGGCGGGAGCTTTCAGATACGCAGTATTTT.

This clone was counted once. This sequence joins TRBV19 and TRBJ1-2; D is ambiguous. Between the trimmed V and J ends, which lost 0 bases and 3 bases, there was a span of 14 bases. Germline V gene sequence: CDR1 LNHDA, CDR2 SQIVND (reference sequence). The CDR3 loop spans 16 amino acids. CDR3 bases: TGTGCCAGTAGTATAGACCTAGACCCAACGGACTATGGCTACACCTTC. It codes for CASSIDLDPTDYGYTF.

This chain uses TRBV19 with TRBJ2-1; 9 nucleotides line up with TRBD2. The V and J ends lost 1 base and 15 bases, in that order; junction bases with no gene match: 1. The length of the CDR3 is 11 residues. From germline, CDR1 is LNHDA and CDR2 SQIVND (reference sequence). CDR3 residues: CASSIGGRAFF. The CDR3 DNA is TGTGCCAGTAGTATAGGCGGGAGGGCGTTCTTC.

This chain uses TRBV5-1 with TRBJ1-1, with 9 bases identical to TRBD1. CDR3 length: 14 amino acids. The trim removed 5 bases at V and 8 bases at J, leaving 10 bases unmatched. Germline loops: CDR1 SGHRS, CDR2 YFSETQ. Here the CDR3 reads CASSSLTGGKEAFF. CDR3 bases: TGCGCCAGCAGTTCCCTAACAGGGGGCAAAGAAGCTTTCTTT.

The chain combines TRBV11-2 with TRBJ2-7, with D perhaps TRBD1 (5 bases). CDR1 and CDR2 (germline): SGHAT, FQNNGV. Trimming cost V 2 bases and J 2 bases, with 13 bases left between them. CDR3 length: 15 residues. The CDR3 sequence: CASSLTAGLTYEQYF. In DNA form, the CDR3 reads TGTGCCAGCAGCTTAACGGCAGGGCTGACCTACGAGCAGTACTTC.